This TCR beta chain was retrieved from a study of T cell responses to AZD1222 COVID-19 vaccine. Study outcomes and limitations: Seropositive status at baseline applied to only a handful of AZD1222 recipients.

Sequencing used immunoSEQ multiplex PCR; TCRdb keeps in-frame clones, though not all of them. The sample holds tens of thousands of clones, around 90% seen once. On this clone itself: Antigen: not known.

This sequence was found in an adult who received the AZD1222 COVID-19 vaccine. The sample in question was peripheral blood, obtained 28 days after the second AZD1222 dose.

CDR3 DNA: TGTGCCTGGAGTCCATGGACAGGGGGCAGGGACACTGAAGCTTTCTTT. This gives the protein CAWSPWTGGRDTEAFF. This chain links TRBV30 with TRBJ1-1; 11 bases are shared with TRBD1. This CDR3 spans 16 amino acids. V dropped 2 bases and J dropped 3; count of bases not matched to a gene: 8. The germline gives CDR1 GTSNPN, CDR2 SVGIG (reference sequence).